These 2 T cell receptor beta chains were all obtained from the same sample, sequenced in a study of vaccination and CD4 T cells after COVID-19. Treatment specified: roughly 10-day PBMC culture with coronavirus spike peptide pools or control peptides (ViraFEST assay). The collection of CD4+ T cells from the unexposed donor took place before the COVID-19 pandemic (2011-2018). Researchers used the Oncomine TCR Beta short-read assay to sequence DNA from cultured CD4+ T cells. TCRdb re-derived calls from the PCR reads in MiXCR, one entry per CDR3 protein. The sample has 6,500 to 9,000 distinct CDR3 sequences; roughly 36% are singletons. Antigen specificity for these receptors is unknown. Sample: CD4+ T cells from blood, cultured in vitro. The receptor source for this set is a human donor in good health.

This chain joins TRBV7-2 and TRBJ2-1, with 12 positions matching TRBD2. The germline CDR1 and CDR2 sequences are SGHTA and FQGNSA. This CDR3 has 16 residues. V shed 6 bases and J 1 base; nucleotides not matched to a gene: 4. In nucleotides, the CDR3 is TGTGCCAGCAGGACTAGCGGGGGAGCTTCCTACAATGAGCAGTTCTTC. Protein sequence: CASRTSGGASYNEQFF.

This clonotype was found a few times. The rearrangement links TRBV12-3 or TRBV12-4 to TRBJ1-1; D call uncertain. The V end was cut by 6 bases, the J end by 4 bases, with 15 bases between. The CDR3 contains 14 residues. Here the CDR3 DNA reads TGTGCCAGCAGCCTCGTCATGACGGGCACTGAAGCTTTCTTT. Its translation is CASSLVMTGTEAFF.